Listed here are 13 T cell receptor beta chains from one sample, sequenced in a study of T cell responses to AZD1222 COVID-19 vaccine. Sequencing was performed with immunoSEQ multiplex PCR; in TCRdb, only in-frame clones are kept and a portion is missing. The table has 85,000 to 130,000 clones, around 87% seen once. The sequenced sample was peripheral blood, obtained on day 0 of AZD1222 vaccination. The receptors were sampled from an adult in good health.

This clone was seen a handful of times. The rearrangement uses TRBV4-2 and TRBJ2-3; 11 bases match TRBD2. Germline loops: CDR1 LGHNA, CDR2 YNFKEQ. J lost 2 bases, V lost 0 bases, and 4 bases had no gene match. The CDR3 extends over 17 amino acids. The CDR3 DNA is TGTGCCAGCAGCCAAGACCCGGGACTAGCGGACACAGATACGCAGTATTTT. This translates into CASSQDPGLADTDTQYF.

The gene calls are TRBV19 and TRBJ1-6, with 9 nucleotides matching TRBD1. This CDR3 comprises 12 residues. The junction had 4 bases not matched to a gene; V was cut back by 10 bases and J by 9 bases. CDR1 and CDR2 from the germline V gene are LNHDA and SQIVND (reference sequence). The CDR3 loop reads CATGDRASPLHF. The CDR3 DNA sequence: TGTGCCACCGGGGACAGGGCTTCACCCCTCCACTTT.

This clone appeared a single time. This rearrangement joins TRBV2 to TRBJ1-2; D is undetermined. The CDR3 spans 13 residues. Germline CDR1 SNHLY, CDR2 FYNNEI. The V end lost 3 bases, the J end lost 4 bases, and 9 bases lay between the germline ends. The CDR3 reads CASSDLRPYGYTF. CDR3 DNA: TGTGCCAGCAGTGATTTAAGGCCCTATGGCTACACCTTC.

The chain links TRBV9 to TRBJ1-2; 8 bases are shared with TRBD1. Germline V gives CDR1 SGDLS, CDR2 YYNGEE. CDR3 length: 15 amino acids. With V trimmed by 0 bases and J by 6 bases, 7 bases remained unmatched. The CDR3: CASSVAGRGRNGYTF. Here the CDR3 DNA reads TGTGCCAGCAGCGTAGCGGGCAGGGGGCGAAATGGCTACACCTTC.

This clone appeared a few times. The chain is built from TRBV30 and TRBJ1-3, with D perhaps TRBD1 (5 bases). The V gene lost 3 bases and the J gene lost 5 bases, with 17 bases spanning the gap. Germline V gene sequence: CDR1 GTSNPN, CDR2 SVGIG (reference sequence). There are 15 residues in the CDR3. CDR3 bases: TGTGCCTGGAGACAGGATCGATCATTAAGAAACACCATATATTTT. Amino acid sequence: CAWRQDRSLRNTIYF.

The rearrangement uses TRBV7-9 and TRBJ2-5; D uncertain. CDR1 SEHNR and CDR2 FQNEAQ come from the germline V gene (reference sequence). The CDR3 is 13 residues long. Deletions cut 1 base from V and 8 bases from J, with 11 bases between. The CDR3 coding sequence is TGTGCCAGCAGCTTAGAGGGCGGCGAAACCCAGTACTTC. Its translation: CASSLEGGETQYF.

The V and J genes are TRBV19 and TRBJ1-2; D is unclear. The germline V and J ends were trimmed by 7 bases and 4 bases, with 13 bases remaining between them. Per the germline V gene, CDR1 is LNHDA and CDR2 is SQIVND (reference sequence). This CDR3 is built from 13 residues. CDR3 coding DNA: TGTGCCAGTACCTCTCAGGTGACCTATGGCTACACCTTC. Its protein product is CASTSQVTYGYTF.

In this sample, this clone turned up once. This chain joins TRBV5-5 and TRBJ2-1, with TRBD2 matching 10 bases. V lost 1 base, J lost 3 bases, and 10 bases stayed unmatched. The CDR3 loop spans 18 amino acids. Germline V lookup: CDR1 SGHKS, CDR2 YYEKEE (reference sequence). This chain's CDR3 is CASSLLLAGAGIYNEQFF. CDR3 nucleotide sequence: TGTGCCAGCAGCTTGCTTCTAGCGGGGGCCGGCATCTACAATGAGCAGTTCTTC.

This clone was recorded a few times. The V call is TRBV5-1, the J call TRBJ2-5, with a possible D match to TRBD1 (6 bases). V lost 4 bases and J 2 bases, leaving 12 bases between the germline ends. CDR3 length: 14 amino acids. Germline V lookup: CDR1 SGHRS, CDR2 YFSETQ. This chain's CDR3 is CASSMDSPQETQYF. The CDR3 DNA follows: TGCGCCAGCAGCATGGACAGCCCGCAAGAGACCCAGTACTTC.

This chain links TRBV2 with TRBJ1-5; D remains unclear. V lost 6 bases and J lost 3, with 12 bases in between. CDR1 and CDR2 from the germline V gene are SNHLY and FYNNEI. This CDR3 is 14 amino acids long. Written as DNA, the CDR3 is TGTGCCAGCAGCGCCACCAAAATCAATCAGCCCCAGCATTTT. Its translation: CASSATKINQPQHF.

This chain uses TRBV11-1 with TRBJ1-6; 8 bases agree with TRBD1. The V gene's germline CDR1 is SGHAT and CDR2 FQDESV (reference sequence). CDR3 length equals 14 residues. V lost 4 bases to trimming and J lost 5 bases; unmatched junction nucleotides: 1. CDR3 nucleotides: TGTGCCAGCAGCTGGGGACAGGATAATTCACCCCTCCACTTT. This translates into CASSWGQDNSPLHF. Filled out from reference TRBV11-1 and TRBJ1-6, the complete variable domain reads EAEVAQSPRYKITEKSQAVAFWCDPISGHATLYWYRQILGQGPELLVQFQDESVVDDSQLPKDRFSAERLKGVDSTLKIQPAELGDSAMYLCASSWGQDNSPLHFGNGTRLTVT.

This clone was seen just once. Here the CDR3 reads CASSDRLARTYEQYF. The DNA for the CDR3 is TGTGCCAGCTCAGATAGACTAGCGCGTACCTACGAGCAGTACTTC. The genes are TRBV18 and TRBJ2-7, with TRBD2 matching 8 bases. The CDR3 loop spans 15 amino acids. CDR1 KGHSH and CDR2 LQKENI come from the germline V gene. With 5 bases clipped from V and 2 bases from J, the junction kept 8 bases outside the gene matches.

The chain combines TRBV28 with TRBJ1-4; no clear D. This CDR3 contains 14 residues. Trimming shortened V by 3 bases and J by 8 bases, and 13 bases separated the two germline ends. Germline V gives CDR1 MDHEN, CDR2 SYDVKM. CDR3 residues: CASSLRIVGEKLFF. Written as DNA, the CDR3 is TGTGCCAGCAGTTTGCGGATCGTGGGGGAAAAACTGTTTTTT.